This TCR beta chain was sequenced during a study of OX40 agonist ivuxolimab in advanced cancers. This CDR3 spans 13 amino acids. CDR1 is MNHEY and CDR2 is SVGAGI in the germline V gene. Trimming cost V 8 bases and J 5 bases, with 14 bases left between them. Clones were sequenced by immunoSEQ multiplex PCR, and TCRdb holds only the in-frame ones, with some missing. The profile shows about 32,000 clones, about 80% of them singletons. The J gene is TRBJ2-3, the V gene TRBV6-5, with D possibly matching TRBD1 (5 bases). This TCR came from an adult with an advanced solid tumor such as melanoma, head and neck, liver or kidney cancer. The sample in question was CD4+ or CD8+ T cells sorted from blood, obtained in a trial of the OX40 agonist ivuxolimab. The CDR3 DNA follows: TGTGCCAGCGGTAGGGGATCCAAAGATACGCAGTATTTT. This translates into CASGRGSKDTQYF.